A selection of T cell receptor beta chains follows, all from one sample in a study of blood T cells in healthy people across ages. From the 5' RACE reads, TCRdb called clonotypes with MiXCR, one entry per CDR3 protein. This sample yields 1.6 million or so distinct CDR3 sequences, of which around 35% are seen a single time; around 11% belongs to the top ten. Sequencing was done on a sample of blood. All receptors derive from a woman aged 25-40 years in good health. CDR3s include the opening cysteine and the closing phenylalanine or tryptophan. D genes are given only for firm matches. The listing skips clone size in some rows; elsewhere it reads once, few, many or a size class.

>TRBJ2-7|once|TRBV27|-
CASRARDSTYEQYF
TGTGCCAGCAGAGCCCGCGACAGCACCTACGAGCAGTACTTC
>TRBJ2-2|-|TRBV29-1|TRBD1
CSVGGQGTGELFF
TGCAGCGTTGGGGGACAGGGGACCGGGGAGCTGTTTTTT
>TRBJ2-1|-|TRBV11-2|TRBD2
CASSTWGLGYNEQFF
TGTGCCAGCAGTACCTGGGGACTAGGATACAATGAGCAGTTCTTC
>TRBJ2-3|-|TRBV7-8|TRBD1
CASSLHRGQSTDTQYF
TGTGCCAGCAGCTTACATAGGGGACAGAGCACAGATACGCAGTATTTT
>TRBJ2-7|-|TRBV2|-
CASSGVGGSYEQYF
TGTGCCAGCAGTGGTGTCGGGGGCTCCTACGAGCAGTACTTC
>TRBJ1-6|-|TRBV20-1|-
CSASTGQASSPLHF
TGCAGTGCGAGTACCGGGCAGGCGAGTTCACCCCTCCACTTT
>TRBJ1-2|-|TRBV7-2|TRBD1
CASSPSRGGTDRVRGYTF
TGTGCCAGCAGCCCCTCGAGGGGGGGAACCGACAGGGTTCGTGGCTACACCTTC
>TRBJ2-5|few|TRBV12-3/TRBV12-4|TRBD2
CASSLEWLAGPTQETQYF
TGTGCCAGCAGTTTAGAGTGGCTAGCGGGGCCAACCCAAGAGACCCAGTACTTC
>TRBJ2-1|-|TRBV21-1|-
CASSPRTVGPDNEQFF
TGTGCCAGCAGCCCTAGGACTGTCGGACCAGACAATGAGCAGTTCTTC
>TRBJ2-1|-|TRBV11-2|TRBD1
CASSYDGTGKYEQFF
TGTGCCAGCAGCTACGATGGGACAGGGAAGTATGAGCAGTTCTTC
>TRBJ2-7|-|TRBV28|TRBD1
CASSLNWDRWNSYEQYF
TGTGCCAGCAGTTTGAATTGGGACAGGTGGAACTCCTACGAGCAGTACTTC
>TRBJ2-3|-|TRBV7-9|-
CASSFGERADTQYF
TGTGCCAGCAGCTTCGGTGAACGGGCAGATACGCAGTATTTT
>TRBJ2-7|many|TRBV12-3/TRBV12-4|-
CASSITGHEQYF
TGTGCCAGCAGTATAACAGGCCACGAGCAGTACTTC
>TRBJ2-5|-|TRBV10-1|-
CASSESNAGTRETQYF
TGCGCCAGCAGTGAGTCGAATGCGGGTACTCGAGAGACCCAGTACTTC
>TRBJ1-1|-|TRBV9|-
CASSVEGGGTEAFF
TGTGCCAGCAGCGTGGAGGGAGGCGGCACTGAAGCTTTCTTT
>TRBJ2-3|-|TRBV28|TRBD2
CASSPMTSGREDTQYF
TGTGCCAGCAGTCCCATGACTAGCGGGAGGGAGGATACGCAGTATTTT
>TRBJ2-7|once|TRBV12-3/TRBV12-4|-
CASSPLGTHEQYF
TGTGCCAGCAGTCCTCTAGGAACCCACGAGCAGTACTTC
>TRBJ2-1|-|TRBV20-1|-
CSWGGTTVNFGSYNEQFF
TGCAGTTGGGGCGGGACGACCGTTAACTTCGGGTCCTACAATGAGCAGTTCTTC
>TRBJ2-1|-|TRBV7-9|-
CASSPSGHEQFF
TGTGCCAGCAGTCCCTCGGGGCATGAGCAGTTCTTC
>TRBJ2-5|few|TRBV14|-
CASSQEGGYWETQYF
TGTGCCAGCAGCCAAGAGGGGGGTTACTGGGAGACCCAGTACTTC
>TRBJ2-1|-|TRBV7-3|-
CASSLKQGGEQFF
TGTGCCAGCAGCTTAAAACAGGGCGGGGAGCAGTTCTTC
>TRBJ1-2|-|TRBV30|TRBD1
CAWSGTGGYGYTF
TGTGCCTGGAGTGGGACAGGGGGCTATGGCTACACCTTC
>TRBJ2-7|few|TRBV5-5|-
CASSPGVSKRYEQYF
TGTGCCAGCAGCCCTGGGGTCTCTAAGAGGTACGAGCAGTACTTC
>TRBJ1-2|-|TRBV14|-
CASTLRGADGYTF
TGTGCCAGCACACTTCGGGGGGCTGACGGCTACACCTTC
>TRBJ2-7|-|TRBV6-1|-
CASSEIGGSHEQYF
TGTGCCAGCAGTGAAATCGGAGGGAGCCACGAGCAGTACTTC
>TRBJ2-5|-|TRBV20-1|-
CSAPGSVSLAVGTQYF
TGCAGTGCTCCCGGTTCCGTTAGTTTAGCCGTCGGGACCCAGTACTTC
>TRBJ1-4|few|TRBV20-1|TRBD1
CSAAGTAMNEKLFF
TGCAGTGCGGCCGGGACAGCGATGAATGAAAAACTGTTTTTT
>TRBJ2-1|-|TRBV7-3|-
CASSLRVLDNEQFF
TGTGCCAGCAGCTTGAGGGTACTCGACAATGAGCAGTTCTTC
>TRBJ2-7|-|TRBV7-2|TRBD1
CASSYEITGGLGYEQYF
TGTGCCAGCAGCTACGAGATTACAGGGGGCCTGGGGTACGAGCAGTACTTC
>TRBJ1-1|-|TRBV18|-
CASSPPNIVEAFF
TGTGCCAGCTCACCACCGAACATTGTTGAAGCTTTCTTT
>TRBJ2-5|-|TRBV4-1|TRBD2
CASSPTGLAAETQYF
TGCGCCAGCAGCCCGACGGGACTAGCGGCAGAGACCCAGTACTTC
>TRBJ2-7|-|TRBV12-3/TRBV12-4|-
CTSSPSYEQYF
TGTACCAGCAGTCCATCTTACGAGCAGTACTTC
>TRBJ2-1|many|TRBV30|-
CAWSVVQGRNEQFF
TGTGCCTGGAGTGTAGTACAGGGGAGGAATGAGCAGTTCTTC
>TRBJ2-1|few|TRBV29-1|-
CSVWLHEQFF
TGCAGCGTTTGGCTTCATGAGCAGTTCTTC
>TRBJ1-2|few|TRBV7-2|-
CASSLTTVGGYTF
TGTGCCAGCAGCTTAACTACAGTGGGTGGCTACACCTTC
>TRBJ1-1|few|TRBV9|-
CASSRGQDQNTEAFF
TGTGCCAGCAGCCGAGGGCAGGACCAGAACACTGAAGCTTTCTTT
>TRBJ2-3|few|TRBV7-3|TRBD1
CASSSTGDRTDTQYF
TGTGCCAGCAGCTCCACAGGGGATCGGACAGATACGCAGTATTTT
>TRBJ2-1|few|TRBV9|TRBD1
CASSAYRGPAGNEQFF
TGTGCCAGCAGCGCTTACAGGGGCCCCGCCGGGAATGAGCAGTTCTTC
>TRBJ2-2|-|TRBV12-3/TRBV12-4|TRBD1
CASSATGSGTGELFF
TGTGCCAGCAGCGCGACAGGGTCTGGAACCGGGGAGCTGTTTTTT
>TRBJ2-7|-|TRBV20-1|-
CSAREMEGAQYF
TGCAGTGCGAGAGAGATGGAGGGGGCCCAGTACTTC
>TRBJ2-7|-|TRBV7-6|TRBD2
CASSLERAGGSYEQYF
TGTGCCAGCAGCTTAGAGCGAGCGGGGGGAAGCTACGAGCAGTACTTC
>TRBJ2-5|-|TRBV7-2|-
CASSLPARGETQYF
TGTGCCAGCAGCTTACCGGCCAGGGGCGAGACCCAGTACTTC